This T cell receptor (beta chain) was profiled in a study of early T cells in non-severe SARS-CoV-2 infection. Study overall: Chains were not paired, and sequencing was done on bulk RNA from unsorted whole blood.

Comments on this clonotype: Its antigen is currently unknown.

Notes on the study in general: Anti-spike CD8 specificities were favored by VDJdb matching, whose results missed private and CD4 specificities.

Unique molecular identifiers were added to individual cDNA molecules. MiXCR was run by TCRdb on the 5' RACE reads, yielding one entry per CDR3 protein. The table includes about 48,000 distinct CDR3 sequences, around 10% detected once. The CDR3 totals 13 residues. After removal of 6 bases from V and 10 bases from J, the junction contained 5 bases not matched to a gene. CDR1 is MNHNS, CDR2 SASEGT, per germline. Sequenced input: whole blood. V usage is TRBV6-1 and J usage is TRBJ1-6; 8 nucleotides line up with TRBD1. The clonotype originates from an adult who was a healthcare worker with PCR-confirmed SARS-CoV-2 infection or an uninfected control (not recorded which). The CDR3 loop reads CASSVQGESPLHF. CDR3 sequence (DNA): TGTGCCAGCAGCGTACAGGGGGAATCACCCCTCCACTTT.